This T cell receptor beta chain was found in a study of shared clonotypes between healthy human individuals. The quantity of DNA used in unsorted PBMC replicate PCRs was approximately 300 ng, corresponding to 25,000 to 35,000 T cell genomes. Only in-frame clones appear in the TCRdb table, and some are missing; sequencing was by immunoSEQ multiplex PCR. The sample comprises about half a million clones, more than 65% of which are singletons, and 10% to 15% rests with the top ten. The ends were cut back, 0 bases at V and 3 bases at J, with 7 bases in the middle. CDR1 and CDR2 from the germline V gene are SGHKS and YYEKEE (reference sequence). The CDR3 totals 13 residues. Free of recent acute infections or vaccinations, the donors were healthy HIV-negative adults. Unsorted samples used 85 million to 90 million PBMCs for genomic DNA.

Sequencing was carried out using PBMCs. The rearrangement uses TRBV5-5 and TRBJ2-7; D is unresolved. The origin of this receptor is a woman aged 40 to 50 in good health. Some clones in this sample may be carry-over from other donors' samples. The CDR3 sequence is CASSLGRHYEQYF. CDR3 sequence (DNA): TGTGCCAGCAGCTTGGGCAGACACTACGAGCAGTACTTC.